One TCR beta chain is described in this entry. The data derive from a study of T cell repertoires in aging, cancer and after chemotherapy. Rearranged V-D-J TRB sequences were amplified with a mixed TRB-A/B primer pool. TCRdb reprocessed the multiplex PCR reads via MiXCR and lists one record per CDR3 protein. This table holds about 12,000 distinct CDR3 sequences, 30% to 40% found once. Amplification of TCR beta used genomic DNA extracted from peripheral blood. This CDR3 has 13 residues. Trimming left V 1 base short and J 6 bases short, with 9 bases between. This clonotype was sampled from a human donor in good health. The donor label of this sample is uncertain. The specimen was blood. The chain combines TRBV12-3 or TRBV12-4 with TRBJ1-1, with D hard to call. CDR3 loop: CASSLGPRAEAFF. For the CDR3, the DNA is TGTGCCAGCAGTTTAGGGCCTAGGGCTGAAGCTTTCTTT.